This record looks at one T cell receptor (beta chain) sequence and its context. This clonotype showed up many times. It lacks a known antigen. No clone much larger than this one lies a single base away; base qualities are absent. The sample is drawn from a study of CD8 T cells in ankylosing spondylitis listed by TCRdb under 2017. For the wider study: T cell receptor beta repertoires were profiled in healthy donors and ankylosing spondylitis patients so that disease-linked TCR variants could be found. The full study cohort was made up of approximately 24 ankylosing spondylitis patients and 108 healthy donors. Peripheral blood was sampled, and synovial fluid was also collected from ankylosing spondylitis patients. The investigation overall reported the following: Blood from ankylosing spondylitis patients appeared to be characterized by a TCR beta motif made up of fewer than ten highly homologous amino acid variants. Some of the motif variants had been reported before in the synovial fluid and blood of reactive arthritis patients, a finding that suggests common disease-initiation mechanisms. According to the report, matched synovial fluid samples from ankylosing spondylitis patients were significantly enriched for the disease-linked clones. The disease-linked clones had a CD8+ phenotype and were found at relatively low frequencies in peripheral blood.

The CDR3 spans 12 residues, from the cysteine through the phenylalanine. Only the CDR3 region is kept as DNA, spanning 36 bases read in frame from base 1. Between the V and J ends, shortened by 4 bases and 1 base respectively, the junction contains 7 bases. Taken from the germline V gene, the CDR1 and CDR2 loops are SQVTM and ANQGSEA. Sequencer: Illumina HiSeq 2500. Quantitative 5'-RACE with molecular barcodes was the method used to prepare the TCR beta libraries. In the paper's pipeline: A new computational method based on a probabilistic model of VDJ rearrangement was used to identify disease-linked TCR variants. The public sequencing data were trimmed at Q25 with fastp and processed into clonotypes with MiXCR by TCRdb, which kept only in-frame beta chains. When rows share a CDR3 protein, they turn into one entry using the most common DNA and genes. It is TCRdb's table, rather than the study itself, that gives the V and J calls and clone size. This sample lists 450,000 to 550,000 distinct CDR3 sequences; roughly 5.2% were detected once. The ten most abundant clones make up roughly 3.5% of the sample.

This sequence uses TRBV29-1 and TRBJ1-1; confidence is insufficient to name the D gene. This TCR was sampled from a male donor with ankylosing spondylitis. The sample comprised blood, either unsorted or a sorted T cell fraction (not recorded which). Here the CDR3 is given as CSVGAENTEAFF. The DNA sequence is given as TGCAGCGTTGGAGCTGAGAACACTGAAGCTTTCTTT.